A single sample gave rise to the 10 T cell receptor beta chains below, sequenced in a study of CD8 T cells in ankylosing spondylitis. TCRdb recomputed calls from the 5' RACE reads with MiXCR, one row per CDR3 protein. Of hundreds of thousands of distinct CDR3 sequences listed, 20% are singletons. The sample consisted of blood, either unsorted or a sorted T cell fraction (not recorded which). These TCRs come from a male donor with ankylosing spondylitis or in good health (not recorded which).

This clonotype was counted a few times. The chain carries TRBV20-1 and TRBJ2-3, with unresolved D. Trimming pared 6 bases from V and 0 bases from J, leaving 13 bases between. CDR1 DFQATT and CDR2 SNEGSKA come from the germline V gene (reference sequence). The CDR3 has 14 residues. In nucleotides, the CDR3 is TGCAGTGCCCAAGCCGTTACTAGCACAGATACGCAGTATTTT. This translates into CSAQAVTSTDTQYF.

This clonotype showed up just a few times. The chain recombines TRBV5-6 with TRBJ2-2, with D possibly being TRBD2 (5 bases). There are 16 residues in the CDR3. Trimming pared 4 bases from V and 0 bases from J, leaving 13 bases between. CDR1 and CDR2 from the germline V gene are SGHDT and YYEEEE. CDR3 sequence (DNA): TGTGCCAGCAGCGCTCCCGGACTCACGAACACCGGGGAGCTGTTTTTT. Protein sequence: CASSAPGLTNTGELFF.

A remark on this clonotype: The junction departs from the called germline gene at one end, perhaps through a read error. The CDR3 bases are TGTACCAGCGGAAAGATGAGACAGCAAGAGACCCAGTACTTC. It is translated as CTSGKMRQQETQYF. The J gene is TRBJ2-5, the V gene TRBV27; D tentatively reads TRBD1 or TRBD2 (5 bases each). CDR3 length equals 14 residues. Per the germline V gene, CDR1 is MNHEY and CDR2 is SMNVEV (reference sequence).

The chain has TRBV3-1 and TRBJ2-2; D not certain. The CDR3 has 14 residues. Germline assignment: CDR1 LGHDT and CDR2 YNNKEL (reference sequence). Trimming cost V 0 bases and J 7 bases, with 9 bases left between them. The DNA of the CDR3 is TGTGCCAGCAGCCAAGATAAAGGGATCGGGGAGCTGTTTTTT. Amino acid sequence: CASSQDKGIGELFF.

The V gene is TRBV14, the J gene TRBJ2-3; a possible D gene is TRBD2 (6 bases). CDR3 length: 14 amino acids. Germline CDR1 reads SGHDN; CDR2 reads FVKESK. The V gene lost 4 bases and the J gene lost 2 bases, with 10 bases spanning the gap. The CDR3 nucleotides read TGTGCCAGCAGCCGAAGCGGGTACACAGATACGCAGTATTTT. Protein product: CASSRSGYTDTQYF.

This clonotype was picked up many times. The chain couples TRBV6-4 to TRBJ1-4; no clear D gene. The CDR3 is made up of 17 amino acids. With 2 bases removed from V and 5 bases from J, the gap between germline ends came to 18 bases. Per germline, CDR1 MRHNA and CDR2 SNTAGT. The CDR3 loop reads CASSDRRDKAWNEKLFF. CDR3 bases: TGTGCCAGCAGTGACAGGCGCGATAAGGCTTGGAATGAAAAACTGTTTTTT.

This clonotype was recorded at least ten times. Written as DNA, the CDR3 is TGTGCCAGCAGTGAATATCGGGGAAACACCGGGGAGCTGTTTTTT. This encodes CASSEYRGNTGELFF. The rearrangement joins TRBV2 to TRBJ2-2, with D possibly TRBD2 on 5 matching bases. V dropped 2 bases and J dropped 2 bases, with 9 bases sitting between them. The CDR3 is made up of 15 amino acids. From germline, CDR1 is SNHLY and CDR2 FYNNEI.

The chain uses TRBV19 and TRBJ2-4; 7 nucleotides agree with TRBD1. The CDR3 totals 16 residues. J lost 1 base, V lost 3 bases, and 6 bases had no gene match. In germline, CDR1 is LNHDA, CDR2 SQIVND (reference sequence). The CDR3 DNA follows: TGTGCCAGTAGTATTGGCAGGGGGATGGCCAAAAACATTCAGTACTTC. Its translation: CASSIGRGMAKNIQYF. Full variable domain (remainder filled in from reference TRBV19 and TRBJ2-4): DGGITQSPKYLFRKEGQNVTLSCEQNLNHDAMYWYRQDPGQGLRLIYYSQIVNDFQKGDIAEGYSVSREKKESFPLTVTSAQKNPTAFYLCASSIGRGMAKNIQYFGAGTRLSVL.

This chain links TRBV12-3 or TRBV12-4 with TRBJ1-1; D is perhaps TRBD1 (5 bases). Trimming stripped 5 bases from V and 11 bases from J, with 9 bases between. The CDR3 runs to 10 residues. This chain's CDR3 is CASSPGGAFF. The DNA of the CDR3 is TGTGCCAGCAGTCCGGGGGGGGCTTTCTTT.

This clonotype came up many times. V usage is TRBV28 and J usage is TRBJ2-3; D is uncertain. Germline CDR1 reads MDHEN; CDR2 reads SYDVKM. The CDR3 sequence is 15 residues long. Trimming stripped 3 bases from V and 1 base from J, with 11 bases between. CDR3 DNA sequence: TGTGCCAGCAGTTTGGTGGGGAAAGGCACAGATACGCAGTATTTT. Translated: CASSLVGKGTDTQYF. Using reference TRBV28 and TRBJ2-3 for the parts outside the CDR3, the full variable domain is DVKVTQSSRYLVKRTGEKVFLECVQDMDHENMFWYRQDPGLGLRLIYFSYDVKMKEKGDIPEGYSVSREKKERFSLILESASTNQTSMYLCASSLVGKGTDTQYFGPGTRLTVL.